Listed below are T cell receptor beta chains from one sample, sequenced in a study of T cell repertoires in cytomegalovirus infection. TCRdb itself ran the reads through MiXCR, one entry per CDR3 protein. The sample consists of fewer than 550,000 distinct CDR3 sequences, roughly 30% of them appearing once. The sequenced material came from PBMCs. The receptors here all came from a human donor in good health (CMV status not recorded). Some clones in this sample may be carry-over from other donors' samples. CDR3s include the opening cysteine and the closing phenylalanine or tryptophan. Each record gives: J gene, CDR3 length, V gene, D gene, clone size, CDR3 protein, CDR3 DNA. D genes are given only for firm matches. Where a row states a size, it is once, few, many or the class of an expanded clone; other rows omit it.

j_gene: TRBJ1-6
len: 13
v_gene: TRBV14
d_gene: .
abundance: .
CDR3aa: CASAEQFNSPLHF
CDR3nt: TGTGCCAGCGCCGAACAGTTTAATTCACCCCTCCACTTT

j_gene: TRBJ2-3
len: 16
v_gene: TRBV28
d_gene: TRBD2
abundance: .
CDR3aa: CASSLNSGGSTDTQYF
CDR3nt: TGTGCCAGCAGTTTGAATAGCGGGGGAAGCACAGATACGCAGTATTTT

j_gene: TRBJ1-5
len: 15
v_gene: TRBV4-2
d_gene: .
abundance: .
CDR3aa: CASSQTGLGNQPQHF
CDR3nt: TGTGCCAGCAGCCAAACAGGGCTCGGCAATCAGCCCCAGCATTTT

j_gene: TRBJ2-1
len: 16
v_gene: TRBV18
d_gene: .
abundance: .
CDR3aa: CASSRDFSEFYNEQFF
CDR3nt: TGTGCCAGCTCACGCGACTTCTCTGAGTTCTACAATGAGCAGTTCTTC

j_gene: TRBJ2-7
len: 15
v_gene: TRBV7-9
d_gene: .
abundance: few
CDR3aa: CASSLDVGHYYEQYF
CDR3nt: TGTGCCAGCAGCTTAGACGTGGGACATTACTACGAGCAGTACTTC

j_gene: TRBJ2-7
len: 14
v_gene: TRBV7-2
d_gene: .
abundance: many
CDR3aa: CASSTDRTTYEQYF
CDR3nt: TGTGCCAGCAGCACCGACAGGACGACCTACGAGCAGTACTTC

j_gene: TRBJ1-3
len: 15
v_gene: TRBV19
d_gene: TRBD1
abundance: few
CDR3aa: CASSMDRSSGNTIYF
CDR3nt: TGTGCCAGTAGTATGGACAGGAGCTCTGGAAACACCATATATTTT

j_gene: TRBJ2-3
len: 16
v_gene: TRBV7-9
d_gene: .
abundance: .
CDR3aa: CASSLRPNVGTDTQYF
CDR3nt: TGTGCCAGCAGCTTAAGGCCCAATGTGGGCACAGATACGCAGTATTTT

j_gene: TRBJ2-1
len: 18
v_gene: TRBV7-8
d_gene: .
abundance: many
CDR3aa: CASSLGPYPSQNLNEQFF
CDR3nt: TGTGCCAGCAGCTTAGGTCCTTACCCGAGCCAGAATCTCAATGAGCAGTTCTTC

j_gene: TRBJ2-7
len: 15
v_gene: TRBV7-2
d_gene: .
abundance: many
CDR3aa: CASSSQGGISYEQYF
CDR3nt: TGTGCCAGCAGCTCCCAGGGGGGGATCTCCTACGAGCAGTACTTC

j_gene: TRBJ2-2
len: 17
v_gene: TRBV12-3/TRBV12-4
d_gene: .
abundance: .
CDR3aa: CASSFEFPTSNTGELFF
CDR3nt: TGTGCCAGCAGTTTCGAGTTTCCAACCTCTAACACCGGGGAGCTGTTTTTT

j_gene: TRBJ2-1
len: 12
v_gene: TRBV4-1
d_gene: .
abundance: .
CDR3aa: CASSQLASEQFF
CDR3nt: TGCGCCAGCAGCCAACTAGCTAGTGAGCAGTTCTTC

j_gene: TRBJ2-1
len: 19
v_gene: TRBV7-3
d_gene: .
abundance: .
CDR3aa: CASSLYPSGAEAPHNEQFF
CDR3nt: TGTGCCAGCAGCTTATACCCCTCCGGAGCGGAGGCCCCACACAATGAGCAGTTCTTC

j_gene: TRBJ1-6
len: 15
v_gene: TRBV7-2
d_gene: .
abundance: .
CDR3aa: CASSQNPGGNSPLHF
CDR3nt: TGTGCCAGCAGCCAAAACCCCGGCGGTAATTCACCCCTCCACTTT

j_gene: TRBJ1-5
len: 16
v_gene: TRBV28
d_gene: .
abundance: .
CDR3aa: CASSPRWEGSNQPQHF
CDR3nt: TGTGCCAGCAGTCCCAGATGGGAGGGTAGCAATCAGCCCCAGCATTTT

j_gene: TRBJ1-3
len: 14
v_gene: TRBV12-3/TRBV12-4
d_gene: .
abundance: many
CDR3aa: CASSLPGAGNTIYF
CDR3nt: TGTGCCAGCAGTTTGCCAGGGGCTGGAAACACCATATATTTT

j_gene: TRBJ2-7
len: 16
v_gene: TRBV7-2
d_gene: TRBD2
abundance: many
CDR3aa: CASRPGGSLLSYEQYF
CDR3nt: TGTGCCAGCAGGCCGGGGGGATCCCTCCTCTCCTACGAGCAGTACTTC

j_gene: TRBJ1-4
len: 14
v_gene: TRBV2
d_gene: .
abundance: once
CDR3aa: CASSVGQTGEKLFF
CDR3nt: TGTGCCAGCAGTGTAGGACAAACGGGGGAAAAACTGTTTTTT

j_gene: TRBJ2-7
len: 15
v_gene: TRBV6-5
d_gene: .
abundance: .
CDR3aa: CASSPGAGTYHEQYF
CDR3nt: TGTGCCAGCAGTCCAGGGGCAGGGACCTACCACGAGCAGTACTTC

j_gene: TRBJ2-3
len: 14
v_gene: TRBV28
d_gene: TRBD1
abundance: .
CDR3aa: CASSPRHRGSTQYF
CDR3nt: TGTGCCAGCAGTCCCCGCCACAGGGGGAGTACGCAGTATTTT

j_gene: TRBJ2-7
len: 13
v_gene: TRBV7-6
d_gene: .
abundance: many
CDR3aa: CASSPKVSGEQYF
CDR3nt: TGTGCCAGCAGCCCAAAGGTCTCGGGTGAGCAGTACTTC

j_gene: TRBJ2-2
len: 18
v_gene: TRBV7-6
d_gene: TRBD2
abundance: many
CDR3aa: CASSLGLAADGETGELFF
CDR3nt: TGTGCCAGCAGCTTAGGTCTAGCGGCTGACGGGGAAACCGGGGAGCTGTTTTTT

j_gene: TRBJ2-7
len: 13
v_gene: TRBV4-3
d_gene: .
abundance: many
CDR3aa: CASSQDGPYEQYF
CDR3nt: TGCGCCAGCAGCCAAGATGGCCCCTACGAGCAGTACTTC

j_gene: TRBJ1-5
len: 16
v_gene: TRBV6-6
d_gene: .
abundance: many
CDR3aa: CASSVIRILGNQPQHF
CDR3nt: TGTGCCAGCAGTGTTATACGGATCCTAGGCAATCAGCCCCAGCATTTT

j_gene: TRBJ2-6
len: 16
v_gene: TRBV4-2
d_gene: .
abundance: many
CDR3aa: CASSQVDSSGANVLTF
CDR3nt: TGTGCCAGCAGCCAGGTTGACAGCTCTGGGGCCAACGTCCTGACTTTC

j_gene: TRBJ1-1
len: 15
v_gene: TRBV10-3
d_gene: .
abundance: .
CDR3aa: CAISRREGGNSEAFF
CDR3nt: TGTGCCATCAGCCGAAGGGAGGGTGGGAACAGTGAAGCTTTCTTT

j_gene: TRBJ2-7
len: 15
v_gene: TRBV7-2
d_gene: .
abundance: many
CDR3aa: CASAKGAGRTYEQYF
CDR3nt: TGTGCCAGCGCAAAGGGGGCAGGGAGGACCTACGAGCAGTACTTC

j_gene: TRBJ1-2
len: 16
v_gene: TRBV4-1
d_gene: TRBD1
abundance: .
CDR3aa: CASSQVLGGRFHGYTF
CDR3nt: TGCGCCAGCAGCCAAGTTCTAGGGGGCCGATTTCATGGCTACACCTTC

j_gene: TRBJ2-5
len: 15
v_gene: TRBV7-8
d_gene: TRBD2
abundance: many
CDR3aa: CASSPREGRQETQYF
CDR3nt: TGTGCCAGCAGCCCGAGGGAGGGTAGGCAAGAGACCCAGTACTTC

j_gene: TRBJ1-5
len: 15
v_gene: TRBV6-1
d_gene: TRBD1
abundance: .
CDR3aa: CASSTGTGGSQPQHF
CDR3nt: TGTGCCAGCAGTACCGGGACAGGGGGCTCTCAGCCCCAGCATTTT

j_gene: TRBJ2-7
len: 14
v_gene: TRBV29-1
d_gene: .
abundance: .
CDR3aa: CSVEESGSSYEQYF
CDR3nt: TGCAGCGTTGAAGAGTCGGGATCTAGCTACGAGCAGTACTTC

j_gene: TRBJ2-1
len: 11
v_gene: TRBV12-3/TRBV12-4
d_gene: .
abundance: .
CDR3aa: CASSGTGEQFF
CDR3nt: TGTGCCAGCAGTGGGACTGGAGAGCAGTTCTTC

j_gene: TRBJ1-4
len: 20
v_gene: TRBV6-6
d_gene: TRBD1
abundance: few
CDR3aa: CASRRGSYRGSPATNEKLFF
CDR3nt: TGTGCCAGCAGAAGGGGATCCTACAGGGGGTCCCCAGCAACTAATGAAAAACTGTTTTTT

j_gene: TRBJ1-1
len: 14
v_gene: TRBV6-1
d_gene: TRBD1
abundance: .
CDR3aa: CANSRGGRGTEAFF
CDR3nt: TGTGCCAACAGTCGGGGCGGCAGGGGGACTGAAGCTTTCTTT

j_gene: TRBJ1-6
len: 20
v_gene: TRBV4-2
d_gene: TRBD1
abundance: few
CDR3aa: CASSQDPRTGKSSYNSPLHF
CDR3nt: TGTGCCAGCAGCCAAGATCCCCGGACAGGAAAGAGCTCCTATAATTCACCCCTCCACTTT

j_gene: TRBJ2-1
len: 13
v_gene: TRBV2
d_gene: TRBD2
abundance: .
CDR3aa: CASSGRTSGGQFF
CDR3nt: TGTGCCAGCAGTGGGAGGACTAGCGGGGGGCAGTTCTTC

j_gene: TRBJ1-4
len: 16
v_gene: TRBV7-2
d_gene: .
abundance: many
CDR3aa: CASTTNARLANEKLFF
CDR3nt: TGTGCCAGCACCACTAATGCCCGGCTAGCTAATGAAAAACTGTTTTTT

j_gene: TRBJ2-3
len: 16
v_gene: TRBV7-8
d_gene: .
abundance: many
CDR3aa: CASSLRGGLSTDTQYF
CDR3nt: TGTGCCAGCAGCTTACGTGGGGGGCTAAGCACAGATACGCAGTATTTT

j_gene: TRBJ1-1
len: 14
v_gene: TRBV7-2
d_gene: TRBD1
abundance: many
CDR3aa: CASSPQGGDTEAFF
CDR3nt: TGTGCCAGCAGCCCACAGGGGGGCGACACTGAAGCTTTCTTT

j_gene: TRBJ2-3
len: 13
v_gene: TRBV7-8
d_gene: .
abundance: .
CDR3aa: CASSPPIIDTQYF
CDR3nt: TGTGCCAGCAGCCCGCCTATTATAGATACGCAGTATTTT

j_gene: TRBJ2-7
len: 15
v_gene: TRBV28
d_gene: TRBD1
abundance: many
CDR3aa: CASRGDRASSYEQYF
CDR3nt: TGTGCCAGCAGGGGGGACAGGGCCTCCTCCTACGAGCAGTACTTC

j_gene: TRBJ2-4
len: 15
v_gene: TRBV6-5
d_gene: TRBD1
abundance: .
CDR3aa: CASSSGTGGENIQYF
CDR3nt: TGTGCCAGCAGTTCCGGGACAGGGGGCGAAAACATTCAGTACTTC

j_gene: TRBJ2-7
len: 14
v_gene: TRBV24-1
d_gene: .
abundance: .
CDR3aa: CATSDSLQGYEQYF
CDR3nt: TGTGCCACCAGTGATTCCCTTCAGGGTTACGAGCAGTACTTC

j_gene: TRBJ1-2
len: 15
v_gene: TRBV7-2
d_gene: .
abundance: many
CDR3aa: CASSLVAGANYGYTF
CDR3nt: TGTGCCAGCAGCTTAGTCGCAGGGGCTAACTATGGCTACACCTTC

j_gene: TRBJ1-4
len: 13
v_gene: TRBV5-6
d_gene: .
abundance: few
CDR3aa: CASSIDQVEKLFF
CDR3nt: TGTGCCAGCAGCATAGACCAGGTAGAAAAACTGTTTTTT

j_gene: TRBJ1-4
len: 17
v_gene: TRBV4-1
d_gene: TRBD1
abundance: .
CDR3aa: CASSQDLGQGVIEKLFF
CDR3nt: TGCGCCAGCAGCCAAGATCTAGGGCAGGGGGTGATTGAAAAACTGTTTTTT

j_gene: TRBJ2-3
len: 17
v_gene: TRBV4-3
d_gene: .
abundance: .
CDR3aa: CASSQEGSTRSTDTQYF
CDR3nt: TGCGCCAGCAGCCAAGAGGGGTCCACGCGGAGCACAGATACGCAGTATTTT

j_gene: TRBJ1-6
len: 16
v_gene: TRBV6-2/TRBV6-3
d_gene: TRBD1
abundance: .
CDR3aa: CASSFGLGQGDSPLHF
CDR3nt: TGTGCCAGCAGCTTCGGGCTGGGACAGGGTGATTCACCCCTCCACTTT

j_gene: TRBJ2-7
len: 16
v_gene: TRBV4-3
d_gene: TRBD1
abundance: .
CDR3aa: CASSQDPGQGAYEQYF
CDR3nt: TGCGCCAGCAGCCAAGATCCGGGACAGGGGGCTTACGAGCAGTACTTC

j_gene: TRBJ1-1
len: 13
v_gene: TRBV11-2
d_gene: .
abundance: few
CDR3aa: CASSRQTGTEAFF
CDR3nt: TGTGCCAGCAGTCGACAGACAGGAACTGAAGCTTTCTTT

j_gene: TRBJ2-7
len: 13
v_gene: TRBV5-1
d_gene: .
abundance: few
CDR3aa: CASSRIGGTEQYF
CDR3nt: TGCGCCAGCAGCCGGATAGGAGGGACCGAGCAGTACTTC

j_gene: TRBJ1-2
len: 11
v_gene: TRBV7-3
d_gene: TRBD1
abundance: few
CDR3aa: CAIRDRDGYTF
CDR3nt: TGTGCCATCCGGGACAGGGACGGCTACACCTTC

j_gene: TRBJ2-7
len: 15
v_gene: TRBV7-8
d_gene: .
abundance: .
CDR3aa: CASSPGTISSYEQYF
CDR3nt: TGTGCCAGCAGCCCCGGGACAATCTCCTCCTACGAGCAGTACTTC

j_gene: TRBJ1-3
len: 15
v_gene: TRBV4-3
d_gene: .
abundance: .
CDR3aa: CASSQDTGTGNTINF
CDR3nt: TGCGCCAGCAGCCAAGACACAGGAACTGGAAACACCATAAATTTT